What follows are 15 T cell receptor beta chains derived from one specimen sequenced in a study of T cell responses to AZD1222 COVID-19 vaccine. Some clones are missing from TCRdb's copy, which holds only in-frame ones; the method was immunoSEQ multiplex PCR. The sample includes roughly 110,000 clones, roughly 90% of them seen just once. The specimen comprised peripheral blood, sampled on day 0 of AZD1222 vaccination. The receptor source for this set is an adult in good health.

In its sample, this clone was seen once. V and J are TRBV11-2 and TRBJ1-2; 8 bases are shared with TRBD1. This CDR3 contains 15 residues. CDR1 and CDR2 (germline): SGHAT, FQNNGV. V shed 5 bases and J 3 bases; nucleotides not matched to a gene: 8. The chain's CDR3 is CASSQNRGFDYGYTF. The DNA of the CDR3 is TGTGCCAGCAGCCAGAACAGGGGGTTCGACTATGGCTACACCTTC.

V is TRBV5-4 and J is TRBJ2-2, with 10 positions matching TRBD2. Per germline, CDR1 SGHNT and CDR2 YYREEE (reference sequence). The CDR3 extends over 14 amino acids. The CDR3 DNA reads as TGTGTCCAGGGGGCACTAGCGGGATCCGGGGAGCTGTTTTTT. As protein: CVQGALAGSGELFF. Drawing the rest from reference TRBV5-4 and TRBJ2-2, the complete variable domain is ETGVTQSPTHLIKTRGQQVTLRCSSQSGHNTVSWYQQALGQGPQFIFQYYREEENGRGNFPPRFSGLQFPNYSSELNVNALELDDSALYLCVQGALAGSGELFFGEGSRLTVL.

V and J are TRBV24-1 and TRBJ1-5; 8 nucleotides match TRBD1. This CDR3 is 13 amino acids long. The germline V gene encodes CDR1 KGHDR and CDR2 SFDVKD. V was pared by 9 bases and J by 6 bases, with 6 bases of the junction left unmatched. CDR3 amino acids: CATRQGARQPQHF. CDR3 bases: TGTGCCACCCGGCAGGGGGCACGTCAGCCCCAGCATTTT.

This chain links TRBV3-1 (or the pseudogene TRBV3-2) with TRBJ1-4; 10 bases match TRBD1. Germline V lookup: CDR1 LGHDT, CDR2 YNNKEL (reference sequence). Losses at the gene ends were 4 bases for V and 5 bases for J; bases not matched to a gene: 4. The CDR3 spans 15 residues. The CDR3 loop is CASSLRTGGNEKLFF. The CDR3 DNA follows: TGTGCCAGCAGCCTACGGACAGGGGGAAATGAAAAACTGTTTTTT.

J is TRBJ2-2 and V is TRBV5-1; 11 bases agree with TRBD1. The CDR3 sequence is 16 residues long. V gave up 4 bases and J gave up 5 bases; unmatched junction bases: 7. The germline V gene has CDR1 SGHRS and CDR2 YFSETQ. CDR3 region: CASSTGQGALTGELFF. The CDR3 DNA sequence: TGCGCCAGCAGCACCGGACAGGGGGCATTAACCGGGGAGCTGTTTTTT. The whole variable domain, filled in from reference TRBV5-1 and TRBJ2-2, reads KAGVTQTPRYLIKTRGQQVTLSCSPISGHRSVSWYQQTPGQGLQFLFEYFSETQRNKGNFPGRFSGRQFSNSRSEMNVSTLELGDSALYLCASSTGQGALTGELFFGEGSRLTVL.

The chain recombines TRBV15 with TRBJ1-4, with 8 bases matching TRBD1. The junction had 13 bases not matched to a gene; V was cut back by 5 bases and J by 2 bases. The germline CDR1 and CDR2 sequences are LNHNV and YYDKDF (reference sequence). The CDR3 spans 18 residues. Written as DNA, the CDR3 is TGTGCCACCAGCTCTCGGACAGGGCGAGGGTCGACTAATGAAAAACTGTTTTTT. It is translated as CATSSRTGRGSTNEKLFF.

This clone was picked up one time. The chain has TRBV2 and TRBJ1-1, with 9 bases lining up with TRBD1. Trimming cost V 6 bases and J 5 bases; bases outside gene matches: 13. Looked up from germline, CDR1 is SNHLY and CDR2 is FYNNEI. This CDR3 contains 16 residues. The CDR3 spells CASSAPPGQGGTEAFF. CDR3 sequence (DNA): TGTGCCAGCAGCGCGCCCCCGGGACAGGGAGGTACTGAAGCTTTCTTT.

The V and J genes are TRBV28 and TRBJ1-5, with D perhaps TRBD1 (5 bases). CDR1 is MDHEN, CDR2 SYDVKM, per germline. There are 22 residues in the CDR3. Trimming cost V 3 bases and J 0 bases, with 30 bases left between them. CDR3 protein: CASSFMGFIGAGGKYSNQPQHF. CDR3 sequence (DNA): TGTGCCAGCAGTTTTATGGGGTTCATCGGGGCAGGCGGAAAATATAGCAATCAGCCCCAGCATTTT.

This chain connects TRBV5-1 to TRBJ2-1; D unclear. V lost 0 bases to trimming and J lost 5 bases, with 12 bases between them. In germline, CDR1 is SGHRS, CDR2 YFSETQ. This CDR3 has 15 residues. This CDR3 is CASSLGPAFHNEQFF. The CDR3 DNA sequence: TGCGCCAGCAGCTTGGGACCAGCCTTCCACAATGAGCAGTTCTTC. Variable domain in full (rest from reference TRBV5-1 and TRBJ2-1): KAGVTQTPRYLIKTRGQQVTLSCSPISGHRSVSWYQQTPGQGLQFLFEYFSETQRNKGNFPGRFSGRQFSNSRSEMNVSTLELGDSALYLCASSLGPAFHNEQFFGPGTRLTVL.

The chain uses TRBV11-3 and TRBJ2-1, with D hard to call. Germline CDR1 and CDR2: SGHNT and YENEEA. The V end was cut by 2 bases, the J end by 4 bases, with 6 bases between. The CDR3 is 13 residues long. The CDR3 DNA sequence: TGTGCCAGCAGCTTAAACAGATACAATGAGCAGTTCTTC. This encodes CASSLNRYNEQFF. The whole variable domain, remainder taken from reference TRBV11-3 and TRBJ2-1, is EAGVVQSPRYKIIEKKQPVAFWCNPISGHNTLYWYLQNLGQGPELLIRYENEEAVDDSQLPKDRFSAERLKGVDSTLKIQPAELGDSAVYLCASSLNRYNEQFFGPGTRLTVL.

The V and J genes are TRBV2 and TRBJ1-4; 7 bases match TRBD1. The CDR3 totals 14 residues. The ends lost 4 bases at V and 8 bases at J; junction bases unmatched: 7. In germline, CDR1 is SNHLY, CDR2 FYNNEI. DNA for the CDR3: TGTGCCAGCAGTGGCCGGACAGGTAGCGAAAAACTGTTTTTT. It codes for CASSGRTGSEKLFF.

The rearrangement uses TRBV5-5 and TRBJ1-2; TRBD1 agrees at 9 bases. CDR3 length equals 12 residues. CDR1 is SGHKS, CDR2 YYEKEE, per germline (reference sequence). J lost 6 bases, V lost 5 bases, and 2 bases had no gene match. The CDR3 DNA reads as TGTGCCAGCAGTCGGGACAGGGATGGCTACACCTTC. Its protein product is CASSRDRDGYTF.

This clone was picked up a small number of times. The chain couples TRBV6-5 to TRBJ2-1; D is undetermined. V was cut by 7 bases and J by 5 bases, with 12 bases left in between. Germline V gives CDR1 MNHEY, CDR2 SVGAGI. CDR3 length equals 13 residues. CDR3 loop: CASTTPRHNEQFF. In DNA form, the CDR3 reads TGTGCCAGCACCACGCCGCGGCACAATGAGCAGTTCTTC.

CDR3 amino acids: CASTLKLSNTEAFF. CDR3 nucleotide sequence: TGTGCCAGCACCCTTAAGCTCTCGAACACTGAAGCTTTCTTT. The chain joins TRBV19 to TRBJ1-1; D gene uncertain. Germline V gives CDR1 LNHDA, CDR2 SQIVND (reference sequence). V gave up 9 bases and J gave up 1 base, with 15 bases separating them. The CDR3 runs to 14 residues.

The V gene is TRBV7-3, the J gene TRBJ2-5; D is perhaps TRBD1 (6 bases). With 2 bases removed from V and 0 bases from J, the gap between germline ends came to 10 bases. The CDR3 runs 15 residues. CDR1 and CDR2 (germline): SGHTA, FQGTGA. CDR3: CASSLGAGDQETQYF. DNA for the CDR3: TGTGCCAGCAGCTTAGGTGCAGGGGACCAAGAGACCCAGTACTTC.